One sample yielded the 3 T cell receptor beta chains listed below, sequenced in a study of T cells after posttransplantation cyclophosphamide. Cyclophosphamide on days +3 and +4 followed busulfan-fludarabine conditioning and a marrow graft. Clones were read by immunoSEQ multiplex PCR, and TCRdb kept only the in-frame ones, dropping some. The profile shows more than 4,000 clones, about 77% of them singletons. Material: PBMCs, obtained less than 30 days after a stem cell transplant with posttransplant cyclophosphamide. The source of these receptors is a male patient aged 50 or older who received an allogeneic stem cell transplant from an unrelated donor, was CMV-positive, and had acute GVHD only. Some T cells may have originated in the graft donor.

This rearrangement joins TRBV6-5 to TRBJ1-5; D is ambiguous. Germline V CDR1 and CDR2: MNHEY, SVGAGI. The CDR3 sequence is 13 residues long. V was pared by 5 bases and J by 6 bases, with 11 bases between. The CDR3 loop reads CASSTGGGQPQHF. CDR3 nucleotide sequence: TGTGCCAGCAGTACGGGAGGAGGTCAGCCCCAGCATTTT.

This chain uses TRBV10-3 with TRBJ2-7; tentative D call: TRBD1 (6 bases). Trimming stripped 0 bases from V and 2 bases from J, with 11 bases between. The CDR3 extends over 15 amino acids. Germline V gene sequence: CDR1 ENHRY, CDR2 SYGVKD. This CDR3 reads CAISESQGRAYEQYF. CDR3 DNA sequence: TGTGCCATCAGTGAGTCACAGGGACGTGCCTACGAGCAGTACTTC.

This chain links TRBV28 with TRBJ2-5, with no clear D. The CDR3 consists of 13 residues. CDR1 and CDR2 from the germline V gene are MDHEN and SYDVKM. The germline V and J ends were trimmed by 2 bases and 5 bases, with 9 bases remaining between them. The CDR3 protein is CASSLSQRETQYF. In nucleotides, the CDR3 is TGTGCCAGCAGTTTAAGTCAGAGGGAGACCCAGTACTTC.